Listed below are T cell receptor beta chains from one sample, sequenced in a study of T cell responses to AZD1222 COVID-19 vaccine. Only in-frame clones appear in the TCRdb table, and some are missing; sequencing was by immunoSEQ multiplex PCR. The sample lists 150,000 to 200,000 clones, 85% to 90% seen once, with roughly 26% in the top ten. Sequencing was performed on peripheral blood, taken 28 days after the second AZD1222 dose. The receptors were gathered from an adult who received the AZD1222 COVID-19 vaccine. Both conserved end residues are part of each CDR3. A D gene is named only where the DNA matches it firmly. Clone size, where shown, is once, few, many, or a class for clones that have expanded.

V,J,D,size,CDR3,DNA
TRBV6-5,TRBJ1-2,-,-,CASSYSGQRAYGYTF,TGTGCCAGCAGTTACTCGGGGCAGCGAGCCTATGGCTACACCTTC
TRBV5-6,TRBJ1-2,-,-,CASSRRGFGYGYTF,TGTGCCAGCAGCCGCAGGGGTTTCGGCTATGGCTACACCTTC
TRBV7-3,TRBJ2-1,TRBD2,-,CASSRGSSGEQFF,TGTGCCAGCAGCCGCGGGAGTAGCGGAGAGCAGTTCTTC
TRBV7-2,TRBJ2-3,-,-,CASSSRRGPTDTQYF,TGTGCCAGCAGCTCCAGACGGGGCCCCACAGATACGCAGTATTTT
TRBV18,TRBJ1-3,-,-,CASSPQATSGNTIYF,TGTGCCAGCTCACCCCAGGCGACCTCTGGAAACACCATATATTTT
TRBV15,TRBJ2-1,-,-,CATSREIFSYNEQFF,TGTGCCACCAGCAGAGAAATATTTTCCTACAATGAGCAGTTCTTC
TRBV3-1/TRBV3-2,TRBJ1-2,-,once,CASSQEGSNYGYTF,TGTGCCAGCAGCCAAGAGGGCTCTAACTATGGCTACACCTTC
TRBV5-1,TRBJ2-7,-,-,CASSESGAYEQYF,TGCGCCAGCAGCGAGTCGGGGGCTTACGAGCAGTACTTC
TRBV24-1,TRBJ2-5,-,-,CATSAGGQGVNGETQYF,TGTGCCACCAGTGCAGGGGGGCAGGGTGTCAATGGAGAGACCCAGTACTTC
TRBV9,TRBJ2-3,-,-,CASSAQPQGMTDTQYF,TGTGCCAGCAGCGCCCAACCTCAGGGTATGACAGATACGCAGTATTTT
TRBV28,TRBJ2-7,-,-,CASSYTGSSYEQYF,TGTGCCAGCAGTTACACGGGGAGCTCCTACGAGCAGTACTTC
TRBV2,TRBJ1-2,-,-,CASSVGTNYGYTF,TGTGCCAGCAGTGTTGGGACGAACTATGGCTACACCTTC
TRBV6-5,TRBJ1-6,TRBD1,-,CASSDRVNSPLHF,TGTGCCAGCAGCGACAGGGTCAATTCACCCCTCCACTTT
TRBV30,TRBJ1-5,TRBD1,-,CAWSGDRGNQPQHF,TGTGCCTGGAGTGGGGACAGGGGGAATCAGCCCCAGCATTTT
TRBV5-1,TRBJ2-2,TRBD1,-,CASRGDRNTGELFF,TGCGCCAGCAGAGGGGACAGGAACACCGGGGAGCTGTTTTTT
TRBV7-3,TRBJ2-7,TRBD2,once,CASSQYGTSGSAYEQYF,TGTGCCAGCAGTCAATATGGGACTAGCGGGTCAGCCTACGAGCAGTACTTC
TRBV9,TRBJ2-3,-,-,CASSPRLVTDTQYF,TGTGCCAGCAGCCCCCGACTAGTCACAGATACGCAGTATTTT
TRBV24-1,TRBJ2-1,-,few,CATSAFFPNEQFF,TGTGCCACCAGTGCTTTTTTCCCCAATGAGCAGTTCTTC
TRBV28,TRBJ1-1,TRBD1,-,CASRPLLGGGTEAFF,TGTGCCAGCAGACCCCTTCTAGGGGGCGGGACTGAAGCTTTCTTT
TRBV28,TRBJ2-7,-,-,CASSPLAFDEQYF,TGTGCCAGCAGTCCGCTTGCGTTTGACGAGCAGTACTTC
TRBV6-5,TRBJ2-7,TRBD2,-,CASSYSASGASYEQYF,TGTGCCAGCAGTTACTCCGCTAGCGGGGCGTCCTACGAGCAGTACTTC
TRBV6-5,TRBJ1-3,-,-,CASHTASGNTIYF,TGTGCCAGCCATACGGCCTCTGGAAACACCATATATTTT
TRBV27,TRBJ1-5,-,-,CASSLQYSNQPQHF,TGTGCCAGCAGTTTACAGTACTCAAATCAGCCCCAGCATTTT
TRBV29-1,TRBJ2-7,-,-,CSVKQGREQYF,TGCAGCGTCAAGCAGGGCCGTGAGCAGTACTTC
TRBV6-5,TRBJ2-7,-,-,CASSPSSYEQYF,TGTGCCAGCAGTCCTAGCTCATACGAGCAGTACTTC
TRBV12-3/TRBV12-4,TRBJ1-4,-,-,CASSLYSNEKLFF,TGTGCCAGCAGTTTGTATAGCAATGAAAAACTGTTTTTT
TRBV9,TRBJ1-1,-,-,CASSVLAQNTEAFF,TGTGCCAGCAGCGTCCTCGCCCAGAACACTGAAGCTTTCTTT
TRBV11-2,TRBJ1-2,-,-,CASSLVPGNYGYTF,TGTGCCAGCAGCTTAGTCCCGGGGAACTATGGCTACACCTTC
TRBV9,TRBJ2-7,-,-,CASSVGGALDEQYF,TGTGCCAGCAGCGTAGGGGGGGCGCTCGACGAGCAGTACTTC
TRBV27,TRBJ2-7,TRBD2,-,CASSSETSGSSYEQYF,TGTGCCAGCAGTTCCGAGACTAGCGGGAGCTCCTACGAGCAGTACTTC
TRBV28,TRBJ1-5,-,-,CASRNSNQPQHF,TGTGCCAGCAGGAATAGCAATCAGCCCCAGCATTTT
TRBV27,TRBJ1-2,-,-,CASTVIGGRGGYTF,TGTGCCAGCACCGTTATCGGAGGGAGGGGAGGCTACACCTTC
TRBV28,TRBJ1-5,-,-,CASSSTGGHNQPQHF,TGTGCCAGCAGTTCGACAGGAGGGCACAATCAGCCCCAGCATTTT
TRBV24-1,TRBJ2-1,-,few,CATGGTEFNEQFF,TGTGCCACGGGCGGGACAGAATTCAATGAGCAGTTCTTC
TRBV27,TRBJ2-7,-,-,CASSSTLTARDQREQYF,TGTGCCAGCAGTTCGACCCTGACAGCCCGGGACCAACGCGAGCAGTACTTC
TRBV10-1,TRBJ2-2,-,-,CASSESRTPNTGELFF,TGCGCCAGCAGTGAGTCGAGGACTCCGAACACCGGGGAGCTGTTTTTT
TRBV19,TRBJ1-5,-,-,CASSAELNQPQHF,TGTGCCAGTAGTGCGGAGTTAAATCAGCCCCAGCATTTT
TRBV28,TRBJ2-7,-,-,CASRPSTGISYEQYF,TGTGCCAGCAGACCCTCCACAGGGATTTCATACGAGCAGTACTTC
TRBV28,TRBJ2-1,-,once,CASRTTTYNEQFF,TGTGCCAGCAGGACTACCACCTACAATGAGCAGTTCTTC
TRBV7-3,TRBJ2-7,-,-,CASSLRAGDEQYF,TGTGCCAGCAGCTTACGGGCAGGGGACGAGCAGTACTTC
TRBV7-9,TRBJ2-3,TRBD2,-,CASNGRARDTQYF,TGTGCCAGCAACGGGAGGGCCCGGGATACGCAGTATTTT
TRBV6-6,TRBJ2-2,-,-,CASSPLLQRLLNTGELFF,TGTGCCAGCAGTCCCCTCCTCCAGCGGCTATTGAACACCGGGGAGCTGTTTTTT
TRBV6-4,TRBJ2-7,-,-,CASSDSGQDYEQYF,TGTGCCAGCAGTGACTCGGGGCAGGACTACGAGCAGTACTTC